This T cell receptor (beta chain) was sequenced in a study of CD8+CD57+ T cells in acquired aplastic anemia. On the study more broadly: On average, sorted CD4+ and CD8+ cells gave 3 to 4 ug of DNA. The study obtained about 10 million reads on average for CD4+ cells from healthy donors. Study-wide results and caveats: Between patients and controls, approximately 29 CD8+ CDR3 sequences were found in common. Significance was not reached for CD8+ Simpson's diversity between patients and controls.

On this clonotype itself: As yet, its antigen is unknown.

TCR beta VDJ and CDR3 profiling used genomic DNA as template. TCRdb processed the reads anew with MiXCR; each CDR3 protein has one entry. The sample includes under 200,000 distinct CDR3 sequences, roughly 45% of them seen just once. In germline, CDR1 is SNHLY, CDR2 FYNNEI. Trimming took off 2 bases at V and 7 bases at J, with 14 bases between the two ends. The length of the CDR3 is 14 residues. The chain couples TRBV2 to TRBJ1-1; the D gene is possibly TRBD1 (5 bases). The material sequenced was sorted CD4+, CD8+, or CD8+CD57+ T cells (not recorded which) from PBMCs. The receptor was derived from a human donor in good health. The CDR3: CASSEFRTTIEAFF. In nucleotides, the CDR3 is TGTGCCAGCAGTGAATTTAGGACAACCATTGAAGCTTTCTTT.